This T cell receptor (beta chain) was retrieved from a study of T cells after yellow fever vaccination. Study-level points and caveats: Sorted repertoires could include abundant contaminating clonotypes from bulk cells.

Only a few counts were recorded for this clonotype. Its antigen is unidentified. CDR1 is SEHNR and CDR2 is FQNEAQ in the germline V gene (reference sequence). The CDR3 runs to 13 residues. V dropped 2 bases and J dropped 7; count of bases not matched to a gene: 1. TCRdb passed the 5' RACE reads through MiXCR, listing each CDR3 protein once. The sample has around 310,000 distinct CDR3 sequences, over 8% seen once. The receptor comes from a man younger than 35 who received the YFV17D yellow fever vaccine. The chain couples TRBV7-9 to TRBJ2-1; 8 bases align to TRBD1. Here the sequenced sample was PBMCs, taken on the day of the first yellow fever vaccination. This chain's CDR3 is CASSLRTGNEQFF. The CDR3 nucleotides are TGTGCCAGCAGCTTAAGGACAGGGAATGAGCAGTTCTTC.